The rows below give T cell receptor beta chains drawn from one sample of a study of blood T cell repertoires in COVID-19. Profiling relied on immunoSEQ multiplex PCR, and the TCRdb table lists in-frame clones only, not all of them. Among roughly 110,000 clones listed, approximately 88% were seen once. Source material: peripheral blood. These receptors came from a woman in her thirties or forties with acute or convalescent COVID-19. The CDR3 runs from the conserved cysteine through the conserved F or W. Fields, in order: J gene, V gene, CDR3 protein.

j_gene: TRBJ2-3
v_gene: TRBV6-5
CDR3aa: CASRYQGGTDTQYF

j_gene: TRBJ2-1
v_gene: TRBV7-2
CDR3aa: CASSPTRGSYNEQFF

j_gene: TRBJ1-5
v_gene: TRBV2
CDR3aa: CASSETGLSNQPQHF

j_gene: TRBJ2-6
v_gene: TRBV6-5
CDR3aa: CASGDRGQGAVLTF

j_gene: TRBJ2-1
v_gene: TRBV7-9
CDR3aa: CASSLSQGSRFF

j_gene: TRBJ1-2
v_gene: TRBV6-6
CDR3aa: CASSYLDDRNGYTF

j_gene: TRBJ2-6
v_gene: TRBV6-5
CDR3aa: CASSSTGSGANVLTF

j_gene: TRBJ1-1
v_gene: TRBV20-1
CDR3aa: CSAADRDRAFF

j_gene: TRBJ1-3
v_gene: TRBV27
CDR3aa: CASSLRGPSGNTIYF

j_gene: TRBJ1-5
v_gene: TRBV7-3
CDR3aa: CASSTNGTRKQPQHF

j_gene: TRBJ1-3
v_gene: TRBV5-5
CDR3aa: CASSLREMSSGNTIYF

j_gene: TRBJ1-6
v_gene: TRBV7-2
CDR3aa: CASSLRTPGTGDSPLHF

j_gene: TRBJ2-7
v_gene: TRBV5-4
CDR3aa: CASSPRTATYEQYF

j_gene: TRBJ2-2
v_gene: TRBV7-2
CDR3aa: CASSLGRWSGELFF

j_gene: TRBJ1-5
v_gene: TRBV6-5
CDR3aa: CAINGQLYQPQHF

j_gene: TRBJ2-2
v_gene: TRBV6-2/TRBV6-3
CDR3aa: CASSPHSGGTWSGELFF

j_gene: TRBJ2-2
v_gene: TRBV5-1
CDR3aa: CASASGGNTGELFF

j_gene: TRBJ1-2
v_gene: TRBV19
CDR3aa: CASIPETGGFYGYTF

j_gene: TRBJ2-7
v_gene: TRBV6-4
CDR3aa: CASTDVLGQETYEQYF

j_gene: TRBJ1-1
v_gene: TRBV6-5
CDR3aa: CASSFYRARDTEAFF

j_gene: TRBJ1-5
v_gene: TRBV6-1
CDR3aa: CASSERPGTGNQPQHF